These 15 T cell receptor beta chains share one sample of origin, sequenced in a study of cytomegalovirus exposure and HLA in healthy donors. PCR used 60 Vbeta primers and 13 Jbeta primers. This table comes from immunoSEQ multiplex PCR, and its TCRdb copy is limited to in-frame clones, with some not included. The sample includes some 150,000 clones, around 80% of them seen just once. Specimen: PBMCs. The receptors here all came from a man aged 35 to 55 in good health and CMV-seronegative.

A word on this clone: Other DNA sequences in this specimen translate into the identical CDR3. The genes are TRBV7-9 and TRBJ2-7; D unclear. The germline V gene encodes CDR1 SEHNR and CDR2 FQNEAQ (reference sequence). The CDR3 spans 12 residues. Trimming took 4 bases from V and 5 from J, leaving 9 bases between them. The CDR3 reads CASSSPGNEQYF. CDR3 nucleotides: TGTGCCAGCAGCTCCCCAGGAAACGAGCAGTACTTC.

The chain is built from TRBV5-6 and TRBJ2-3; 14 positions match TRBD2. J gave up 2 bases and V 4 bases, and 9 bases lay outside the gene matches. Germline CDR1 is SGHDT and CDR2 is YYEEEE. The CDR3 has 18 amino acids. The CDR3 nucleotides are TGTGCCAGCAGCGCGGGACTAGCGGGGGACATTTTCACAGATACGCAGTATTTT. It codes for CASSAGLAGDIFTDTQYF.

The CDR3 DNA reads TGTGCCAGCTCACCGGTTGAGGGCACCATATATTTT. Translated, it gives CASSPVEGTIYF. V is TRBV18 and J is TRBJ1-3; the D is unclear. The V end was cut by 3 bases, the J end by 9 bases, with 9 bases between. CDR3 length equals 12 residues. Germline lookup yields CDR1 KGHSH and CDR2 LQKENI. Combining the CDR3 with reference TRBV18 and TRBJ1-3 gives the whole variable domain NAGVMQNPRHLVRRRGQEARLRCSPMKGHSHVYWYRQLPEEGLKFMVYLQKENIIDESGMPKERFSAEFPKEGPSILRIQQVVRGDSAAYFCASSPVEGTIYFGEGSWLTVV.

The rearrangement uses TRBV6-1 and TRBJ2-1; 14 nucleotides match TRBD2. The CDR3 has 14 residues. Germline CDR1 and CDR2: MNHNS and SASEGT. Unmatched junction bases numbered 6, after V lost 5 bases and J lost 12 bases. For the CDR3, the DNA is TGTGCCAGCAGTACCGGACTAGCGGGGGGTGGGCAGTTCTTC. Its translation: CASSTGLAGGGQFF.

The rearrangement joins TRBV7-6 to TRBJ1-6, with 8 bases lining up with TRBD1. This CDR3 has 20 amino acids. Germline V gene lookup returns CDR1 SGHVS and CDR2 FNYEAQ. Germline trimming cut 0 bases from V and 5 bases from J; bases unmatched to any gene: 15. The CDR3 bases are TGTGCCAGCAGCTTAGCCCCGATACATGGACAGGGACTTAATAATTCACCCCTCCACTTT. Residues: CASSLAPIHGQGLNNSPLHF.

This chain links TRBV6-6 with TRBJ2-2; TRBD1 might be the D (5 bases). Germline assignment: CDR1 MNHNY and CDR2 SVGAGI (reference sequence). V was trimmed by 2 bases and J by 6 bases, leaving 7 bases between them. CDR3 length: 13 residues. The CDR3 DNA reads TGTGCCAGCAGTTACCAGGGATCCGGGGAGCTGTTTTTT. Its protein product is CASSYQGSGELFF.

The V call is TRBV6-5, the J call TRBJ2-7; 10 bases line up with TRBD2. Per the germline V gene, CDR1 is MNHEY and CDR2 is SVGAGI. Germline trimming cut 0 bases from V and 5 bases from J; bases unmatched to any gene: 7. This CDR3 has 16 amino acids. CDR3 DNA: TGTGCCAGCAGTTACTCGAAGCAGCGGGGGGGTAACGAGCAGTACTTC. Protein product: CASSYSKQRGGNEQYF.

This clone was observed a handful of times. CDR3 bases: TGTGCCAGCAGCGCCCAAACCAGACAGGCGGATGGCTACACCTTC. Protein sequence: CASSAQTRQADGYTF. J is TRBJ1-2 and V is TRBV9; weak D call: TRBD1 (6 bases). This CDR3 comprises 15 residues. V lost 3 bases to trimming and J lost 6 bases, with 18 bases between them. Per the germline V gene, CDR1 is SGDLS and CDR2 is YYNGEE.

This clone has only one observation. The chain couples TRBV4-1 to TRBJ2-5, with D possibly being TRBD2 (5 bases). TRBJ2-7 matches the DNA end more closely, so the J call is doubtful. This CDR3 has 16 amino acids. Looked up from germline, CDR1 is MGHRA and CDR2 is YSYEKL. DNA of the CDR3: TGCGCCAGCAGCCAAGAAGAATCGGGGAATGTCTACGAGCAGTACTTC. Amino acid sequence: CASSQEESGNVYEQYF.

This clone has a handful of counts. The V call is TRBV5-6, the J call TRBJ1-2; the match to TRBD1 covers 7 bases. Germline V CDR1 and CDR2: SGHDT, YYEEEE. Trimming at V came to 3 bases and at J to 6 bases, leaving 8 bases not matched to a gene. The CDR3 is 14 amino acids. The CDR3 nucleotides are TGTGCCAGCAGCTACCCGGACAGGACCCATGGCTACACCTTC. It is translated as CASSYPDRTHGYTF.

The rearrangement joins TRBV10-3 to TRBJ1-1, with a tentative D call TRBD1 (6 bases). V was cut by 6 bases and J by 1 base, with 18 bases left in between. The CDR3 spans 16 residues. Germline CDR1 ENHRY, CDR2 SYGVKD. The chain's CDR3 is CAISQLLDRRNTEAFF. As DNA, the CDR3 is TGTGCCATCAGCCAACTTCTAGACAGGAGGAACACTGAAGCTTTCTTT.

CDR3 DNA: TGTGCCTGGAGTGTACCAAGGACAGGGGGATTCAACGAGCAGTACTTC. Encoded protein: CAWSVPRTGGFNEQYF. The chain employs TRBV30 and TRBJ2-7, with 10 nucleotides matching TRBD1. The CDR3 runs 16 residues. CDR1 GTSNPN and CDR2 SVGIG come from the germline V gene (reference sequence). The J segment lost 5 bases and the V segment lost 0 bases, leaving 10 bases of the junction unmatched.

The J gene is TRBJ2-7, the V gene TRBV30; TRBD2 is a possible D gene (5 bases). The CDR3 extends over 12 amino acids. V lost 1 base and J lost 4, with 8 bases in between. Germline V gives CDR1 GTSNPN, CDR2 SVGIG (reference sequence). Here the CDR3 reads CAWSGTGYEQYF. DNA for the CDR3: TGTGCCTGGAGTGGGACGGGGTACGAGCAGTACTTC.

This clone was seen only a few times. The chain combines TRBV23-1 with TRBJ2-2; 7 bases fit TRBD1. TRBV23-1 is assigned to the ORF class and has an uncertain function. After removal of 6 bases from V and 0 bases from J, the junction contained 10 bases not matched to a gene. There are 17 residues in the CDR3. The CDR3 loop reads CASRPKTGISNTGELFF. The CDR3 DNA is TGCGCCAGCAGACCTAAGACAGGGATATCGAACACCGGGGAGCTGTTTTTT.

The rearrangement joins TRBV30 to TRBJ1-2; no clear D. V was cut by 2 bases and J by 8 bases, with 12 bases left in between. The CDR3 covers 12 residues. Germline V gene data show CDR1 as GTSNPN and CDR2 as SVGIG (reference sequence). The CDR3 nucleotides read TGTGCCTGGAGTCCTCGAGCAGGAGGCTACACCTTC. Translated: CAWSPRAGGYTF.